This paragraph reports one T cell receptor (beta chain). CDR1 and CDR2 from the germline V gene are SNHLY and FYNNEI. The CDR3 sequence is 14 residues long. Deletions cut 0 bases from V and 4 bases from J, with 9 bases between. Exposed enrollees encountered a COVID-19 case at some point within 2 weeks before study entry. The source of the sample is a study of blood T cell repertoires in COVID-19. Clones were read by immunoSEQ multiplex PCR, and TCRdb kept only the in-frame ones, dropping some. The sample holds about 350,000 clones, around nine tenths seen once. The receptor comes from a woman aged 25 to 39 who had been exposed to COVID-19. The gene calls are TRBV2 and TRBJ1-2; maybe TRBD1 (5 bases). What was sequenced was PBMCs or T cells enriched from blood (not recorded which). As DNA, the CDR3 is TGTGCCAGCAGTGAAGCGACAGAACCCTATGGCTACACCTTC. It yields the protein CASSEATEPYGYTF.